This T cell receptor (beta chain) was retrieved from a study of T-cell memory formation after mild COVID-19. Libraries for TCRalpha and TCRbeta carried sample barcodes and unique molecular identifiers via 5'RACE. MiXCR was run by TCRdb on the 5' RACE reads, yielding one entry per CDR3 protein. The sample shows approximately 480,000 distinct CDR3 sequences, about 20% of them seen only once. Overall study findings and caveats: Some clones that responded turned up in pre-infection memory, which suggests that cross-reactive memory joined in.

Turning to this clonotype: Its antigen is currently unknown.

Germline CDR1 is LGHNA and CDR2 is YNFKEQ. V lost 3 bases to trimming and J lost 1 base, with 13 bases between them. This CDR3 has 15 amino acids. The chain combines TRBV4-2 with TRBJ2-7, with TRBD1 as a possible D gene (6 bases). Sample: PBMCs or a T cell subset sorted from them (not recorded which). This sequence was found in an adult woman who had mild COVID-19 (a few samples of this study predate the infection). Cell type and time point are not known. The CDR3 DNA reads as TGTGCCAGCAGCCAGGGGGACACAACGTCCTACGAGCAGTACTTC. Residues: CASSQGDTTSYEQYF.